These T cell receptor beta chains were read from a single sample in a study of blood T cell repertoires in COVID-19. Clones were read by immunoSEQ multiplex PCR, and TCRdb kept only the in-frame ones, dropping some. The data contain a few hundred thousand clones, roughly 90% of them singletons. Input material: peripheral blood. These receptors originate from a man between 18 and 29 years old with COVID-19, enrolled during active disease. CDR3s include the opening cysteine and the closing phenylalanine or tryptophan. A D gene is named only where the DNA matches it firmly. Size tells how often a clone was seen (once, few, many) or the class of an expanded clone, and some rows leave it out.

size	V	J	D	DNA	CDR3
NA	TRBV10-2	TRBJ1-1	NA	TGCGCCAGCAGTGAGTATGTTCAGAACACTGAAGCTTTCTTT	CASSEYVQNTEAFF
many	TRBV27	TRBJ2-1	NA	TGTGCCAGCAGGTTCGGACTGAGCTCCTACAATGAGCAGTTCTTC	CASRFGLSSYNEQFF
NA	TRBV6-2/TRBV6-3	TRBJ2-3	NA	TGTGCCAGCAGCAGGCTGGCGGGGTGGGAAACAGATACGCAGTATTTT	CASSRLAGWETDTQYF
NA	TRBV19	TRBJ2-3	TRBD2	TGTGCCAGTAGTTTAACTAGCGGGAGTCCCGGGGATACGCAGTATTTT	CASSLTSGSPGDTQYF
NA	TRBV7-2	TRBJ2-3	TRBD2	TGTGCCAGCAGCTTAGGGCTAGCGGGGGGCACAGATACGCAGTATTTT	CASSLGLAGGTDTQYF
NA	TRBV6-5	TRBJ2-7	TRBD2	TGTGCCAGCAGTTACTCGAGGACTAGCGGGGGCTACGAGCAGTACTTC	CASSYSRTSGGYEQYF
once	TRBV29-1	TRBJ2-1	TRBD2	TGCAGCGTTGAGAGACTAGCGGCCAATGAGCAGTTCTTC	CSVERLAANEQFF
NA	TRBV3-1/TRBV3-2	TRBJ2-7	NA	TGTGCCAGCAGCCAAATCACAAGCTCCTACGAGCAGTACTTC	CASSQITSSYEQYF
NA	TRBV2	TRBJ1-5	NA	TGTGCCAGCAGAAGCAGGGTACAAGGTCAGCCCCAGCATTTT	CASRSRVQGQPQHF
NA	TRBV7-9	TRBJ2-5	NA	TGTGCCAGCGGGTGGAGCGCCTCGGTAACAGAGACCCAGTACTTC	CASGWSASVTETQYF
NA	TRBV7-7	TRBJ2-2	TRBD2	TGTGCCAGCAGCTTAAGAGCGGGGGCTGGAACCGGGGAGCTGTTTTTT	CASSLRAGAGTGELFF
few	TRBV5-4	TRBJ1-5	NA	TGTGCCAGCAGCCTCCAGGGAGGGGGACAGCCCCAGCATTTT	CASSLQGGGQPQHF
NA	TRBV6-2/TRBV6-3	TRBJ1-4	TRBD1	TGTGCCAGCAGCACAGGGGGCGGAAAACTGTTTTTT	CASSTGGGKLFF
NA	TRBV5-6	TRBJ1-2	TRBD1	TGTGCCAGCAGCTTCCGTACAGGGGTCTATGGCTACACCTTC	CASSFRTGVYGYTF
NA	TRBV7-9	TRBJ2-1	NA	TGTGCCAGCAGCTTACCCGGGGGAGAAGGAAATGAGCAGTTCTTC	CASSLPGGEGNEQFF
NA	TRBV6-5	TRBJ2-7	TRBD2	TGTGCCAGCGGCAGGGCGGGAGTTAACCACGAGCAGTACTTC	CASGRAGVNHEQYF
NA	TRBV18	TRBJ1-5	TRBD1	TGTGCCAGCTCAGGCCAGGGGGGAGACCAGCCCCAGCATTTT	CASSGQGGDQPQHF
once	TRBV9	TRBJ2-3	TRBD1	TGTGCCAGCAGCGCGGGACAGGGTCCAGATACGCAGTATTTT	CASSAGQGPDTQYF
NA	TRBV10-1	TRBJ2-5	NA	TGCGCCAGCAGTGAGTTTGACAGGGAGACCCAGTACTTC	CASSEFDRETQYF
NA	TRBV27	TRBJ2-1	TRBD2	TGTGCCAGCGGCGGACTAGCGGGTAACAATGAGCAGTTCTTC	CASGGLAGNNEQFF
NA	TRBV5-6	TRBJ2-5	NA	TGTGCCAGCAGCGTACTGGAGACCCAGTACTTC	CASSVLETQYF
NA	TRBV4-1	TRBJ2-7	TRBD2	TGCGCCAGCAGCCAAGGTGGACTAGCGGCCTACGAGCAGTACTTC	CASSQGGLAAYEQYF
NA	TRBV27	TRBJ1-5	NA	TGTGCCAGCAGTTTACTCCCCGGGGGGCGGCCCCAGCATTTT	CASSLLPGGRPQHF
NA	TRBV7-6	TRBJ2-2	TRBD2	TGTGCCAGCAGCTTCGGCGGGAGTTTGAACACCGGGGAGCTGTTTTTT	CASSFGGSLNTGELFF
NA	TRBV6-1	TRBJ1-2	NA	TGTGCCAGCAGTGAAGCGCGTCGGCAGGGTGGCTATGGCTACACCTTC	CASSEARRQGGYGYTF
NA	TRBV24-1	TRBJ1-2	NA	TGTGCCAGCCTCGGGACTTCGCGGGGCTACACCTTC	CASLGTSRGYTF
NA	TRBV7-9	TRBJ1-3	NA	TGTGCCAGCAGCCACGGGACAAGCGCTGGAAACACCATATATTTT	CASSHGTSAGNTIYF
NA	TRBV24-1	TRBJ1-3	NA	TGTGCCACCAGTGATTTGAGCAACTCTGGAAACACCATATATTTT	CATSDLSNSGNTIYF
NA	TRBV18	TRBJ2-6	NA	TGTGCCAGCTCACTAAACTCCGACAGGAGCTCTGGGGCCAACGTCCTGACTTTC	CASSLNSDRSSGANVLTF